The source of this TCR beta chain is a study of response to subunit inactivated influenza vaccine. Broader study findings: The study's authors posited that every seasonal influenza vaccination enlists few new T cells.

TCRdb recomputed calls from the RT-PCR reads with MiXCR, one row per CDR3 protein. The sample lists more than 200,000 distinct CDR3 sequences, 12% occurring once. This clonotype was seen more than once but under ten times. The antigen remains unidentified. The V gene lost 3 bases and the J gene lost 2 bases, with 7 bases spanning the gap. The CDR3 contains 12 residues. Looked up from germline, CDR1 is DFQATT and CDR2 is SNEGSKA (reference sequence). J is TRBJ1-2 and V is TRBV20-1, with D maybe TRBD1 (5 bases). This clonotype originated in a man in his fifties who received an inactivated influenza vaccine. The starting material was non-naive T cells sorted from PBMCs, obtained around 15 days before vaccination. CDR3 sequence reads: CSASRQNYGYTF. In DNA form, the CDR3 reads TGCAGTGCTAGTAGACAGAACTATGGCTACACCTTC.